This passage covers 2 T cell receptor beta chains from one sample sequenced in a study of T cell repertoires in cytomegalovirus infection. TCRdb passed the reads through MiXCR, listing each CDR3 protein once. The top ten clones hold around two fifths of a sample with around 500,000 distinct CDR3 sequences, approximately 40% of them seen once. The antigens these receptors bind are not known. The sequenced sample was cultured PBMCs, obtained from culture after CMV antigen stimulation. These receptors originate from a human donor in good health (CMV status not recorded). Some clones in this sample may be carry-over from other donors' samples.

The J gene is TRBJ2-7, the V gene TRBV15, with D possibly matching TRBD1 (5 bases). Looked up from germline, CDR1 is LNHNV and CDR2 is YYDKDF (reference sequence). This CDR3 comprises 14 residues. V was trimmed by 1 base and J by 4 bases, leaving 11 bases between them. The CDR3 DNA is TGTGCCACCAGCAGAGCTGCCAGGGTTTACGAGCAGTACTTC. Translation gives CATSRAARVYEQYF.

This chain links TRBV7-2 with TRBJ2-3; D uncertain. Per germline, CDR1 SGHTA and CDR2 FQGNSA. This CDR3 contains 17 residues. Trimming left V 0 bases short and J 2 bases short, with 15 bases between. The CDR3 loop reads CASSLAIGFSDTDTQYF. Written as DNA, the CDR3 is TGTGCCAGCAGCTTAGCAATAGGGTTTTCTGACACAGATACGCAGTATTTT.